Below, 4 T cell receptor beta chains from the same sample are listed, as sequenced in a study of cytomegalovirus exposure and HLA in healthy donors. Profiled with immunoSEQ multiplex PCR; TCRdb holds only in-frame clones, not every one. The table has more than 85,000 clones, 80% to 95% seen once. The sequencing input was PBMCs. These receptors were taken from a woman aged 25 to 39 in good health and CMV-seropositive.

The chain links TRBV28 to TRBJ1-1; D gene uncertain. The V and J ends lost 8 bases and 8 bases respectively, with 15 bases between them. Per the germline V gene, CDR1 is MDHEN and CDR2 is SYDVKM. The CDR3 consists of 12 residues. This CDR3 reads CASVTPTDEAFF. CDR3 nucleotide sequence: TGTGCCAGCGTGACACCAACCGACGAAGCTTTCTTT. The whole variable domain, filled in from reference TRBV28 and TRBJ1-1, reads DVKVTQSSRYLVKRTGEKVFLECVQDMDHENMFWYRQDPGLGLRLIYFSYDVKMKEKGDIPEGYSVSREKKERFSLILESASTNQTSMYLCASVTPTDEAFFGQGTRLTVV.

The V call is TRBV29-1, the J call TRBJ1-1; possible D gene TRBD1, 6 bases. The V gene lost 5 bases and the J gene lost 8 bases, with 21 bases spanning the gap. The CDR3 length is 14 residues. Germline V gene data show CDR1 as SQVTM and CDR2 as ANQGSEA. The CDR3 nucleotides read TGCAGCGTTTATAGGGGGGGGGTCAGTGTGGAAGCTTTCTTT. It yields the protein CSVYRGGVSVEAFF.

The chain links TRBV19 to TRBJ2-3, with D tentatively TRBD1 (6 bases). CDR1 and CDR2 (germline): LNHDA, SQIVND (reference sequence). The CDR3 is 14 amino acids. The ends were cut back, 3 bases at V and 4 bases at J, with 11 bases in the middle. DNA for the CDR3: TGTGCCAGTAGTATGCAGGGGTCGGCAGATACGCAGTATTTT. The encoded protein is CASSMQGSADTQYF.

This sequence joins TRBV6-5 and TRBJ1-2; weak D call: TRBD1 (6 bases). This CDR3 is 14 amino acids long. Trimming stripped 4 bases from V and 0 bases from J, with 9 bases between. Germline V gene lookup returns CDR1 MNHEY and CDR2 SVGAGI. As DNA, the CDR3 is TGTGCCAGCAGTTCGACAGGAGCTAACTATGGCTACACCTTC. Translating gives CASSSTGANYGYTF.